This entry lists 21 T cell receptor beta chains sequenced from one sample in a study of cytomegalovirus exposure and HLA in healthy donors. With 60 Vbeta and 13 Jbeta primers, the PCR was carried out. Data came from immunoSEQ multiplex PCR; TCRdb stores just in-frame clones and leaves some out. Altogether about 200,000 clones are present, about 81% being singletons, with the ten largest covering 2.7%. Sequencing was carried out using PBMCs. The receptors were sampled from a woman between 35 and 50 years old in good health and CMV-seronegative.

The rearrangement joins TRBV11-3 to TRBJ1-3; the D is unclear. This CDR3 spans 16 amino acids. Germline loops: CDR1 SGHNT, CDR2 YENEEA. The V end was cut by 5 bases, the J end by 0 bases, with 14 bases between. The CDR3: CASSMVPLVSGNTIYF. CDR3 in DNA: TGTGCCAGCAGCATGGTCCCCCTAGTCTCTGGAAACACCATATATTTT.

The rearrangement uses TRBV7-9 and TRBJ2-5, with TRBD2 matching 10 bases. The CDR3 consists of 16 residues. CDR1 and CDR2 from the germline V gene are SEHNR and FQNEAQ (reference sequence). The ends lost 4 bases at V and 0 bases at J; junction bases unmatched: 5. CDR3 DNA sequence: TGTGCCAGCAGCTCACAGACTAGCGGGTACCAAGAGACCCAGTACTTC. Its translation: CASSSQTSGYQETQYF.

The chain uses TRBV5-1 and TRBJ1-1; D is uncertain. Per the germline V gene, CDR1 is SGHRS and CDR2 is YFSETQ. Trimming left V 0 bases short and J 5 bases short, with 8 bases between. The CDR3 length is 13 residues. The CDR3: CASSLAGSTEAFF. The CDR3 DNA is TGCGCCAGCAGCTTGGCCGGTTCAACTGAAGCTTTCTTT.

A few counts support this clone. This chain uses TRBV7-9 with TRBJ2-3; TRBD2 agrees at 8 bases. The junction had 13 bases not matched to a gene; V was cut back by 5 bases and J by 3 bases. Looked up from germline, CDR1 is SEHNR and CDR2 is FQNEAQ (reference sequence). This CDR3 region has 17 residues. The CDR3 loop reads CASSPPDQRERTDTQYF. The CDR3 nucleotides read TGTGCCAGCAGCCCACCAGACCAGCGGGAGAGGACAGATACGCAGTATTTT.

The V call is TRBV5-1, the J call TRBJ2-2, with TRBD2 as a possible D gene (5 bases). Trimming stripped 0 bases from V and 8 bases from J, with 17 bases between. This CDR3 spans 16 amino acids. Germline CDR1 SGHRS, CDR2 YFSETQ. The CDR3 DNA follows: TGCGCCAGCAGCTTGGAGCCGGGATCGCGAACAGGGGAGCTGTTTTTT. Its translation: CASSLEPGSRTGELFF.

This chain links TRBV20-1 with TRBJ2-7; D is perhaps TRBD1 (5 bases). V was pared by 7 bases and J by 5 bases, with 12 bases between. Looked up from germline, CDR1 is DFQATT and CDR2 is SNEGSKA (reference sequence). CDR3 length equals 11 residues. For the CDR3, the DNA is TGCAGTGGGGCTAGGGGCAACGAGCAGTACTTC. Translated: CSGARGNEQYF.

This clone is a singleton in its sample. The chain employs TRBV7-9 and TRBJ2-3; D not resolved. This CDR3 has 17 amino acids. Germline V gene sequence: CDR1 SEHNR, CDR2 FQNEAQ (reference sequence). Trimming took off 1 base at V and 0 bases at J, with 14 bases between the two ends. CDR3 sequence: CASSLVLAVTSTDTQYF. DNA for the CDR3: TGTGCCAGCAGCTTAGTCCTGGCGGTAACTAGCACAGATACGCAGTATTTT.

The rearrangement uses TRBV29-1 and TRBJ1-3; 7 bases are a match to TRBD1. CDR3 size: 13 residues. Germline V lookup: CDR1 SQVTM, CDR2 ANQGSEA. Trimming cost V 6 bases and J 4 bases; bases outside gene matches: 6. The CDR3 loop is CSVFRGSGNTIYF. The CDR3 DNA reads as TGCAGCGTGTTCAGGGGGTCCGGAAACACCATATATTTT.

The chain combines TRBV7-9 with TRBJ1-1; D not resolved. The CDR3 sequence is 13 residues long. Trimming shortened V by 5 bases and J by 2 bases, and 9 bases separated the two germline ends. Germline V gene lookup returns CDR1 SEHNR and CDR2 FQNEAQ (reference sequence). CDR3 amino acids: CASSPEVNTEAFF. CDR3 bases: TGTGCCAGCAGCCCAGAGGTTAACACTGAAGCTTTCTTT. Supplemented by reference TRBV7-9 and TRBJ1-1, the full variable domain reads DTGVSQNPRHKITKRGQNVTFRCDPISEHNRLYWYRQTLGQGPEFLTYFQNEAQLEKSRLLSDRFSAERPKGSFSTLEIQRTEQGDSAMYLCASSPEVNTEAFFGQGTRLTVV.

The chain uses TRBV7-9 and TRBJ2-7, with D tentatively TRBD1 (6 bases). This CDR3 is built from 15 residues. Trimming cost V 1 base and J 5 bases, with 15 bases left between them. The germline gives CDR1 SEHNR, CDR2 FQNEAQ (reference sequence). CDR3 loop: CASSLGWDKDNEQYF. DNA for the CDR3: TGTGCCAGCAGCTTAGGTTGGGACAAAGATAACGAGCAGTACTTC.

The chain links TRBV10-2 to TRBJ2-7, with TRBD2 matching over 9 bases. The germline gives CDR1 WSHSY, CDR2 SAAADI. The V and J ends lost 6 bases and 7 bases, in that order; junction bases with no gene match: 7. The CDR3 has 13 amino acids. Written as DNA, the CDR3 is TGCGCCAGCAGCGCGGGACTAGCACGGGAGCAGTACTTC. It translates to CASSAGLAREQYF.

The chain joins TRBV10-1 to TRBJ1-1; 7 positions agree with TRBD1. The length of the CDR3 is 14 residues. Per germline, CDR1 WNHNN and CDR2 SYGVQD (reference sequence). V trimming: 5 bases; J trimming: 4 bases; junction bases outside the gene matches: 7. The DNA of the CDR3 is TGCGCCAGCAGTCCGGGACAGAGGGGCACTGAAGCTTTCTTT. It encodes CASSPGQRGTEAFF.

The chain employs TRBV11-2 and TRBJ2-5, with TRBD2 identical over 9 bases. Looked up from germline, CDR1 is SGHAT and CDR2 is FQNNGV. V lost 5 bases, J lost 5 bases, and 18 bases stayed unmatched. The CDR3 spans 18 residues. CDR3 nucleotide sequence: TGTGCCAGCAGCCTAATCCCCCGGTGGAGCGGGAGGTCGGAGACCCAGTACTTC. Translated, it gives CASSLIPRWSGRSETQYF.

The V call is TRBV7-8, the J call TRBJ2-5; possible D gene TRBD2, 5 bases. V lost 1 base and J 5 bases, leaving 17 bases between the germline ends. CDR3 length equals 16 residues. Germline V gene data show CDR1 as SGHVS and CDR2 as FQNEAQ. CDR3 coding DNA: TGTGCCAGCAGCTTAGGGACTTTTGAGCCCCTGGAGACCCAGTACTTC. Amino acid sequence: CASSLGTFEPLETQYF.

For the CDR3, the DNA is TGTGCCAGCATATCAGGGGGGCAAGAGACCCAGTACTTC. It codes for CASISGGQETQYF. The V call is TRBV7-9, the J call TRBJ2-5; weak D call: TRBD1 (7 bases). In germline, CDR1 is SEHNR, CDR2 FQNEAQ (reference sequence). V lost 7 bases to trimming and J lost 2 bases, with 11 bases between them. The CDR3 contains 13 residues.

This clone is a singleton in its sample. The rearrangement uses TRBV6-1 and TRBJ2-5, with D possibly being TRBD1 (6 bases). The V and J ends lost 6 bases and 2 bases respectively, with 13 bases between them. The CDR3 is 14 residues long. Per the germline V gene, CDR1 is MNHNS and CDR2 is SASEGT. CDR3 protein: CASSRRGLQETQYF. The CDR3 nucleotides are TGTGCCAGCAGCCGCAGGGGCCTACAAGAGACCCAGTACTTC.

The chain is built from TRBV7-3 and TRBJ1-2; perhaps TRBD1 as D (5 bases). The CDR3 spans 14 residues. Trimming took 4 bases from V and 2 from J, leaving 11 bases between them. CDR1 SGHTA and CDR2 FQGTGA come from the germline V gene. CDR3 residues: CASSSQRGNYGYTF. As DNA, the CDR3 is TGTGCCAGCAGCTCACAAAGGGGCAACTATGGCTACACCTTC.

CDR3 residues: CASSLVPSGMVNEQYF. The CDR3 DNA sequence: TGTGCCAGCAGCTTGGTTCCTAGCGGGATGGTGAACGAGCAGTACTTC. The chain couples TRBV5-4 to TRBJ2-7; 9 positions agree with TRBD2. Trimming at V came to 0 bases and at J to 5 bases, leaving 9 bases not matched to a gene. CDR3 length: 16 residues. The V gene's germline CDR1 is SGHNT and CDR2 YYREEE (reference sequence).

The rearrangement uses TRBV28 and TRBJ2-3, with 7 bases that match TRBD2. The CDR3 has 15 amino acids. V was clipped by 7 bases and J by 3 bases; unmatched bases: 10. Germline V gives CDR1 MDHEN, CDR2 SYDVKM. CDR3 nucleotides: TGTGCCAGCACCCGCAGCGGGATGGTTACAGATACGCAGTATTTT. Residues: CASTRSGMVTDTQYF.

The chain combines TRBV11-2 with TRBJ2-2; the match to TRBD2 covers 7 bases. The V segment lost 7 bases and the J segment 3 bases; nucleotides outside the gene matches: 5. There are 14 residues in the CDR3. In germline, CDR1 is SGHAT, CDR2 FQNNGV. Here the CDR3 reads CASTWGGYTGELFF. The CDR3, as DNA: TGTGCCAGCACCTGGGGGGGGTACACCGGGGAGCTGTTTTTT.

The chain combines TRBV5-1 with TRBJ2-1, with TRBD2 matching 7 bases. In germline, CDR1 is SGHRS, CDR2 YFSETQ. V was pared by 4 bases and J by 2 bases, with 9 bases of the junction left unmatched. The CDR3 has 16 residues. The CDR3 loop reads CASSPGGAGAYNEQFF. For the CDR3, the DNA is TGCGCCAGCAGCCCCGGAGGGGCGGGAGCCTACAATGAGCAGTTCTTC.